The rows below give T cell receptor beta chains drawn from one sample of a study of T cell responses to AZD1222 COVID-19 vaccine. The method was immunoSEQ multiplex PCR; TCRdb's version includes in-frame clones alone and lacks a portion of them. Of roughly 150,000 clones in the sample, more than 85% are singletons; the top ten hold about 1.3%. The material was peripheral blood, obtained on day 0 of AZD1222 vaccination. The source of these receptors is an adult in good health. The CDR3 runs from the conserved cysteine through the conserved F or W. Fields, in order: D gene, V gene, CDR3 protein. A D gene is named only where the DNA matches it firmly.

D gene: -
V gene: TRBV4-1
CDR3 protein: CASSQDRAMGYSNQPQHF

D gene: TRBD2
V gene: TRBV15
CDR3 protein: CATSRDRYSGGGNEQFF

D gene: -
V gene: TRBV4-3
CDR3 protein: CASSQGRTVYSPLHF

D gene: -
V gene: TRBV29-1
CDR3 protein: CSVATKLILSPGELFF

D gene: TRBD2
V gene: TRBV14
CDR3 protein: CASSPYSSGGTDTQYF

D gene: TRBD1
V gene: TRBV5-1
CDR3 protein: CASSLATGGTGELFF

D gene: -
V gene: TRBV11-2
CDR3 protein: CASSGGYNYGYTF

D gene: -
V gene: TRBV14
CDR3 protein: CASSQVMYEQYF

D gene: TRBD1
V gene: TRBV5-1
CDR3 protein: CASRQGPNTDTQYF

D gene: -
V gene: TRBV28
CDR3 protein: CASSRTANYGYTF

D gene: -
V gene: TRBV7-2
CDR3 protein: CASSSFGGASGNTIYF

D gene: TRBD1
V gene: TRBV7-3
CDR3 protein: CASSYLQGANTEAFF

D gene: -
V gene: TRBV7-9
CDR3 protein: CASSFNGQNQPQHF

D gene: TRBD2
V gene: TRBV15
CDR3 protein: CATSRGTSGTYEQYF

D gene: TRBD1
V gene: TRBV9
CDR3 protein: CASSGPGQNYEQYF

D gene: TRBD1
V gene: TRBV5-1
CDR3 protein: CASSLAPGTDVYEQYF

D gene: -
V gene: TRBV30
CDR3 protein: CAWSVRVRDYGYTF

D gene: TRBD2
V gene: TRBV4-3
CDR3 protein: CASSPGTSGVPDTQYF

D gene: -
V gene: TRBV15
CDR3 protein: CATSRVMGSSYNSPLHF

D gene: TRBD2
V gene: TRBV5-1
CDR3 protein: CASAQGLAGGFLSYEQYF

D gene: TRBD1
V gene: TRBV19
CDR3 protein: CASTPRGNHQETQYF

D gene: TRBD2
V gene: TRBV7-3
CDR3 protein: CASSSTAGLANNPGSYEQYF

D gene: -
V gene: TRBV30
CDR3 protein: CAWEGGFNYGYTF

D gene: -
V gene: TRBV6-5
CDR3 protein: CASSSPGASPLHF

D gene: -
V gene: TRBV11-1
CDR3 protein: CASSFSDNEQFF

D gene: -
V gene: TRBV9
CDR3 protein: CASSPGQPSYEQYF

D gene: TRBD1
V gene: TRBV28
CDR3 protein: CASSFRGYQPQHF

D gene: -
V gene: TRBV6-5
CDR3 protein: CASSYRGSGNTIYF

D gene: -
V gene: TRBV7-8
CDR3 protein: CASSFGQQTYGYTF

D gene: -
V gene: TRBV9
CDR3 protein: CASSVGIPSGTDTQYF

D gene: -
V gene: TRBV18
CDR3 protein: CASSPNRDGSPLHF

D gene: -
V gene: TRBV11-3
CDR3 protein: CASSLRADTQYF

D gene: -
V gene: TRBV19
CDR3 protein: CASSTRGGDRNQPQHF

D gene: TRBD1
V gene: TRBV28
CDR3 protein: CASSLWGLGQGKQFF

D gene: -
V gene: TRBV7-8
CDR3 protein: CASSSLRVLGNEQFF

D gene: TRBD1
V gene: TRBV7-6
CDR3 protein: CASSLRGRPGPNTEAFF

D gene: -
V gene: TRBV19
CDR3 protein: CASRGQGHGGTGSLEQFF

D gene: -
V gene: TRBV20-1
CDR3 protein: CSARTESGYTF

D gene: -
V gene: TRBV30
CDR3 protein: CAWSGGTQGAGYGYTF

D gene: -
V gene: TRBV29-1
CDR3 protein: CSVGVRDSGNTIYF

D gene: -
V gene: TRBV3-1/TRBV3-2
CDR3 protein: CARRRGTEAFF

D gene: TRBD1
V gene: TRBV9
CDR3 protein: CASSARTGDSGANVLTF

D gene: TRBD1
V gene: TRBV7-2
CDR3 protein: CASSPGGSGGYNEQFF

D gene: -
V gene: TRBV6-5
CDR3 protein: CASRPGPGFSYEQYF

D gene: -
V gene: TRBV27
CDR3 protein: CASSFGAWNTEAFF

D gene: TRBD2
V gene: TRBV7-2
CDR3 protein: CASWASGNFSYEQYF